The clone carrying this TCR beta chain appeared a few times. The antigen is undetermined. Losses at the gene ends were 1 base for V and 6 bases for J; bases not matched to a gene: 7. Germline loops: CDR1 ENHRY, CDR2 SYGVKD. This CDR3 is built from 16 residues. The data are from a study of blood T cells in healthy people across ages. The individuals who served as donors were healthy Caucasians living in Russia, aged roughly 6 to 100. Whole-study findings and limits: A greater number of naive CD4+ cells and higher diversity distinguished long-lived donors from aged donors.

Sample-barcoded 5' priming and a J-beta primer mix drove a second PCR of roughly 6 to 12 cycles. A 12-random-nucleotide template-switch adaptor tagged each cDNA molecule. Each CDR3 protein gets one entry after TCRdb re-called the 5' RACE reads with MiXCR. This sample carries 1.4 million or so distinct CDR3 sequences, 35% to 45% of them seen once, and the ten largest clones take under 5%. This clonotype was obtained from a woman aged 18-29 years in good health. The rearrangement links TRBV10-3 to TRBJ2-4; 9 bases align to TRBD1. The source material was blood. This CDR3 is CAISEFGTGTVNIQYF. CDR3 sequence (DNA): TGTGCCATCAGTGAGTTTGGGACAGGGACAGTAAACATTCAGTACTTC.